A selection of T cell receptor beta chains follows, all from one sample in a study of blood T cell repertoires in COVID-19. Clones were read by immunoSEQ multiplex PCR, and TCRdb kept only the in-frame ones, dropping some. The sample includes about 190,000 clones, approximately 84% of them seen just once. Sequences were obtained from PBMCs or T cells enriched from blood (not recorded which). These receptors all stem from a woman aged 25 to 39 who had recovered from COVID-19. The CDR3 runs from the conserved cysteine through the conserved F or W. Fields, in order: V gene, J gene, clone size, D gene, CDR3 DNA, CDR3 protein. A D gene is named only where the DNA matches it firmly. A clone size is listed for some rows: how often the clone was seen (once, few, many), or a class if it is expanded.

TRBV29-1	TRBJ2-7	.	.	TGCAGCGTTGAAGATAGGAGCTACGAGCAGTACTTC	CSVEDRSYEQYF
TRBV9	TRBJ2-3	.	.	TGTGCCAGCAGCGGCGGGTCGGACGCGATCACAGATACGCAGTATTTT	CASSGGSDAITDTQYF
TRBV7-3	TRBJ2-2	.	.	TGTGCCAGCAGCGGACACTCGAACACCGGGGAGCTGTTTTTT	CASSGHSNTGELFF
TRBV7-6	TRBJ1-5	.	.	TGTGCCAGCAGCTTAACTGGGGGGGATCAGCCCCAGCATTTT	CASSLTGGDQPQHF
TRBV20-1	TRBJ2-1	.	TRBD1	TGCAGTGCCGACAGGGAGCAAGAGCAGTTCTTC	CSADREQEQFF
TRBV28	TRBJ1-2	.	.	TGTGCCAGCAGTTTATCGGCAGGGAACTATGGCTACACCTTC	CASSLSAGNYGYTF
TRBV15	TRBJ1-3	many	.	TGTGCCACCAGCAAGGGGGAGGGCAGGAGAAACACCATATATTTT	CATSKGEGRRNTIYF
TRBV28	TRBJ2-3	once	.	TGTGCCAGCAGCTCTAGCGCACATACGCAGTATTTT	CASSSSAHTQYF
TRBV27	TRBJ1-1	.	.	TGTGCCAGCAAAGTCATGGGGCCGAACACTGAAGCTTTCTTT	CASKVMGPNTEAFF
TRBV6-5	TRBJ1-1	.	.	TGTGCCAGCAGTTACTCCCCGCGGGGGGATAACACTGAAGCTTTCTTT	CASSYSPRGDNTEAFF
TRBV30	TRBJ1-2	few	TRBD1	TGTGCCTGGAGATGGGACAGGGGCTCTAACTATGGCTACACCTTC	CAWRWDRGSNYGYTF
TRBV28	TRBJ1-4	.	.	TGTGCCAGCCGTCGAGGGGGGGTTGAAAAACTGTTTTTT	CASRRGGVEKLFF
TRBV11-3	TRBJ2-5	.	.	TGTGCCAGCAGCTTAGTACAGGGAGAGACCCAGTACTTC	CASSLVQGETQYF
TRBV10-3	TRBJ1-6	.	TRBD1	TGTGCCATCAGTGAGTCGACAGGGTTTACTTCACCCCTCCACTTT	CAISESTGFTSPLHF
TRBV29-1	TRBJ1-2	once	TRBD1	TGCAGCGTCCAAAATCCGGGACAGGGGGCCGGTGGCTACACCTTC	CSVQNPGQGAGGYTF
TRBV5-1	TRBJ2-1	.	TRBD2	TGCGCCAGCAGCTTGGAGGCTAGCGGGGGGGACAATGAGCAGTTCTTC	CASSLEASGGDNEQFF
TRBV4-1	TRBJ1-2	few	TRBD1	TGCGCCAGCAGCCAAGAGGGGACAGGGGTGGGTCGGGGCTACACCTTC	CASSQEGTGVGRGYTF
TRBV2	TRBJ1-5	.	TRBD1	TGTGCCAGCAGGGAAGACAGGGGGGGGACTGCATGGCATTTT	CASREDRGGTAWHF
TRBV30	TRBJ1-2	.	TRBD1	TGTGCCTGGAGTCCTCGACAGGGACATGGCTACACCTTC	CAWSPRQGHGYTF
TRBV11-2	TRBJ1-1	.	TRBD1	TGTGCCAGCAGCTTAAGGGACAGGCCGAACACTGAAGCTTTCTTT	CASSLRDRPNTEAFF